What follows are 25 T cell receptor beta chains derived from one specimen sequenced in a study of blood T cell repertoires in COVID-19. Assay: immunoSEQ multiplex PCR; the TCRdb copy retains only in-frame clones and omits some. Here the sample spans around 330,000 clones, roughly nine tenths being singletons. The sample comprised PBMCs or T cells enriched from blood (not recorded which). These receptors all come from a man aged 55-75 years who had recovered from COVID-19.

CDR3 bases: TGTGCCAGCAGGGGACAGGGGGTCATTAATTCACCCCTCCACTTT. It encodes CASRGQGVINSPLHF. J is TRBJ1-6 and V is TRBV2, with 11 bases aligning to TRBD1. This CDR3 has 15 amino acids. Trimming at V came to 6 bases and at J to 6 bases, leaving 4 bases not matched to a gene. The germline V gene has CDR1 SNHLY and CDR2 FYNNEI.

The chain couples TRBV3-1 (or the pseudogene TRBV3-2) to TRBJ2-3; TRBD2 matches at 11 bases. This CDR3 is 21 amino acids long. From germline, CDR1 is LGHDT and CDR2 YNNKEL (reference sequence). V lost 4 bases, J lost 3 bases, and 21 bases stayed unmatched. The CDR3: CASSRLLMGLAGGTGTDTQYF. In DNA, the CDR3 is TGTGCCAGCAGCCGGTTGTTGATGGGTCTAGCGGGAGGAACGGGGACAGATACGCAGTATTTT.

The rearrangement uses TRBV29-1 and TRBJ2-5; a possible D gene is TRBD1 (5 bases). V was shortened by 1 base and J by 0 bases, with 9 bases between the two germline ends. Germline loops: CDR1 SQVTM, CDR2 ANQGSEA. The CDR3 runs 14 residues. The CDR3 here is CSVEGQWYQETQYF. Here the CDR3 DNA reads TGCAGCGTTGAAGGACAGTGGTACCAAGAGACCCAGTACTTC.

This chain connects TRBV3-1 (or the pseudogene TRBV3-2) to TRBJ2-1; 7 positions agree with TRBD2. Trimming removed 6 bases from V and 2 bases from J; junction bases left unmatched: 4. Germline V gene sequence: CDR1 LGHDT, CDR2 YNNKEL (reference sequence). The CDR3 totals 14 residues. CDR3 protein: CASRAGETYNEQFF. The CDR3 bases are TGTGCCAGCAGGGCGGGAGAAACCTACAATGAGCAGTTCTTC.

The chain couples TRBV5-1 to TRBJ1-4, with D perhaps matching TRBD1 (6 bases). There are 15 residues in the CDR3. Germline-derived CDR1 and CDR2 are SGHRS and YFSETQ. V lost 0 bases and J 5 bases, leaving 11 bases between the germline ends. CDR3 sequence reads: CASSLESGVNEKLFF. DNA for the CDR3: TGCGCCAGCAGCTTGGAATCAGGGGTGAATGAAAAACTGTTTTTT.

The V gene is TRBV7-9, the J gene TRBJ1-2; a weak D match, TRBD1 (5 bases). Germline-derived CDR1 and CDR2 are SEHNR and FQNEAQ (reference sequence). V was cut by 5 bases and J by 8 bases, with 12 bases left in between. The CDR3 loop spans 12 amino acids. Here the CDR3 reads CASSPGRGGYTF. Here the CDR3 DNA reads TGTGCCAGCAGCCCAGGGCGAGGAGGCTACACCTTC.

The chain couples TRBV4-1 to TRBJ1-2, with no clear D. This CDR3 contains 12 residues. CDR1 and CDR2 from the germline V gene are MGHRA and YSYEKL. Trimming removed 2 bases at V and 10 bases at J, with 11 bases between. The CDR3 is CASSQPSFTYTF. As DNA, the CDR3 is TGCGCCAGCAGCCAACCCAGTTTTACCTACACCTTC.

In its sample, this clone was seen once. J is TRBJ2-1 and V is TRBV11-3, with TRBD1 matching 11 bases. J was trimmed by 9 bases and V by 5 bases; bases with no gene match: 12. Germline V gene data show CDR1 as SGHNT and CDR2 as YENEEA. The CDR3 covers 16 residues. CDR3 bases: TGTGCCAGCAGCCTCGGGACAGGGGGTTCTTCGGCTGAGCAGTTCTTC. This codes for CASSLGTGGSSAEQFF.

The CDR3 is CASIREMNTEAFF. CDR3 nucleotides: TGTGCCAGCATCAGGGAAATGAACACTGAAGCTTTCTTT. The chain couples TRBV2 to TRBJ1-1, with D maybe TRBD1 (5 bases). This CDR3 is 13 amino acids long. Germline loops: CDR1 SNHLY, CDR2 FYNNEI. The ends were cut back, 7 bases at V and 0 bases at J, with 9 bases in the middle.

In its sample, this clone was seen once. This sequence joins TRBV12-3 or TRBV12-4 and TRBJ2-7; no firm D call. There are 13 residues in the CDR3. The V end lost 4 bases, the J end lost 1 base, and 8 bases lay between the germline ends. The CDR3 loop reads CASSSVSSYEQYF. The CDR3 DNA is TGTGCCAGCAGTTCGGTTAGTTCCTACGAGCAGTACTTC.

The chain is built from TRBV5-1 and TRBJ2-5, with 8 bases identical to TRBD1. This CDR3 spans 16 amino acids. The germline gives CDR1 SGHRS, CDR2 YFSETQ. The trim removed 3 bases at V and 4 bases at J, leaving 11 bases unmatched. The CDR3 coding sequence is TGCGCCAGCAGCTGGGACCTCAGGGGGCGGGGAGAGACCCAGTACTTC. Amino acid sequence: CASSWDLRGRGETQYF. Full variable domain (missing parts from reference TRBV5-1 and TRBJ2-5): KAGVTQTPRYLIKTRGQQVTLSCSPISGHRSVSWYQQTPGQGLQFLFEYFSETQRNKGNFPGRFSGRQFSNSRSEMNVSTLELGDSALYLCASSWDLRGRGETQYFGPGTRLLVL.

V and J are TRBV28 and TRBJ1-2; no clear D. The CDR3 totals 13 residues. Germline V gene sequence: CDR1 MDHEN, CDR2 SYDVKM. Trimming removed 8 bases at V and 0 bases at J, with 10 bases between. This CDR3 reads CASRTSANYGYTF. Written as DNA, the CDR3 is TGTGCCAGCCGAACCTCAGCTAACTATGGCTACACCTTC.

The chain has TRBV5-4 and TRBJ2-5; a possible D gene is TRBD2 (5 bases). Germline-derived CDR1 and CDR2 are SGHNT and YYREEE (reference sequence). This CDR3 contains 14 residues. Trimming left V 3 bases short and J 3 bases short, with 12 bases between. The DNA for the CDR3 is TGTGCCAGCAGCTGGGCAGAGACTAAAGAGACCCAGTACTTC. This codes for CASSWAETKETQYF.

The table lists this clone with a count of one. V is TRBV4-1 and J is TRBJ2-3, with 7 bases that match TRBD1. Per the germline V gene, CDR1 is MGHRA and CDR2 is YSYEKL. The CDR3 length is 17 residues. J lost 3 bases, V lost 3 bases, and 12 bases had no gene match. The CDR3 loop is CASSQRGTGARTDTQYF. The CDR3 DNA is TGCGCCAGCAGCCAGAGGGGCACAGGGGCCCGGACAGATACGCAGTATTTT.

V usage is TRBV3-1 (or the pseudogene TRBV3-2) and J usage is TRBJ2-2, with 7 nucleotides matching TRBD1. The CDR3 totals 15 residues. V was clipped by 1 base and J by 3 bases; unmatched bases: 2. Germline CDR1 reads LGHDT; CDR2 reads YNNKEL (reference sequence). In DNA, the CDR3 is TGTGCCAGCAGCCAAGTTGGGACAGACACCGGGGAGCTGTTTTTT. Protein product: CASSQVGTDTGELFF.

This chain links TRBV24-1 with TRBJ2-3, with TRBD2 identical over 12 bases. Germline trimming cut 2 bases from V and 2 bases from J; bases unmatched to any gene: 4. The germline V gene encodes CDR1 KGHDR and CDR2 SFDVKD. This CDR3 region has 17 residues. In nucleotides, the CDR3 is TGTGCCACCAGTGATTCCGGACTAGCGGGAACCACAGATACGCAGTATTTT. Encoded protein: CATSDSGLAGTTDTQYF.

The rearrangement joins TRBV3-1 (or the pseudogene TRBV3-2) to TRBJ2-3, with 7 bases identical to TRBD2. The germline V gene encodes CDR1 LGHDT and CDR2 YNNKEL (reference sequence). The CDR3 loop spans 17 amino acids. The V segment lost 4 bases and the J segment 0 bases; nucleotides outside the gene matches: 10. The CDR3 is CASSPMGGRPSTDTQYF. For the CDR3, the DNA is TGTGCCAGCAGCCCGATGGGGGGGAGGCCGAGCACAGATACGCAGTATTTT.

The chain employs TRBV24-1 and TRBJ2-1, with 14 bases lining up with TRBD2. Germline lookup yields CDR1 KGHDR and CDR2 SFDVKD. V trimming: 3 bases; J trimming: 8 bases; junction bases outside the gene matches: 2. This CDR3 spans 15 amino acids. The CDR3 loop reads CATSDQGLAGDEQFF. CDR3 sequence (DNA): TGTGCCACCAGTGATCAGGGACTAGCGGGAGATGAGCAGTTCTTC.

About this clone: Other DNA sequences of this sample code for an identical CDR3. The J gene is TRBJ1-1, the V gene TRBV5-1; perhaps TRBD1 as D (6 bases). The CDR3 contains 14 residues. Germline loops: CDR1 SGHRS, CDR2 YFSETQ. V dropped 0 bases and J dropped 1 base, with 7 bases sitting between them. CDR3 residues: CASSLDRANTEAFF. For the CDR3, the DNA is TGCGCCAGCAGCTTGGACAGGGCGAACACTGAAGCTTTCTTT.

This chain connects TRBV2 to TRBJ1-4, with D possibly being TRBD1 (5 bases). Germline V gene data show CDR1 as SNHLY and CDR2 as FYNNEI. V was shortened by 5 bases and J by 0 bases, with 16 bases between the two germline ends. The CDR3 sequence is 17 residues long. The CDR3 nucleotides are TGTGCCAGCAGTTGGGTCCCGGGGGGGGCAACTAATGAAAAACTGTTTTTT. Encoded protein: CASSWVPGGATNEKLFF.

The chain recombines TRBV10-3 with TRBJ1-5; D unclear. In germline, CDR1 is ENHRY, CDR2 SYGVKD. Deletions cut 3 bases from V and 4 bases from J, with 4 bases between. The length of the CDR3 is 12 residues. The CDR3 region is CAISDPNQPQHF. The CDR3 DNA sequence: TGTGCCATCAGTGACCCGAATCAGCCCCAGCATTTT.

This chain uses TRBV6-2 or TRBV6-3 with TRBJ2-2, with 10 positions matching TRBD2. The CDR3 consists of 16 residues. Germline V gene data show CDR1 as MNHEY and CDR2 as SVGEGT. The trim removed 3 bases at V and 4 bases at J, leaving 5 bases unmatched. CDR3 loop: CASSYWTSGTTGELFF. CDR3 nucleotide sequence: TGTGCCAGCAGTTATTGGACTAGCGGCACCACCGGGGAGCTGTTTTTT.

The chain is built from TRBV28 and TRBJ2-4; TRBD2 matches at 7 bases. Per the germline V gene, CDR1 is MDHEN and CDR2 is SYDVKM. V lost 2 bases and J lost 9; bases outside the gene matches: 4. This CDR3 has 13 amino acids. In DNA, the CDR3 is TGTGCCAGCAGTTTAATGGGGGAGGGCATTCAGTACTTC. This translates into CASSLMGEGIQYF.

The rearrangement uses TRBV24-1 and TRBJ2-1, with TRBD2 matching over 8 bases. The CDR3 runs 16 residues. In germline, CDR1 is KGHDR, CDR2 SFDVKD. The V gene end was trimmed by 4 bases and the J gene end by 5 bases; junction bases not matched to a gene: 9. In DNA form, the CDR3 reads TGTGCCACCAGTGACCCGGGGACTAGACCTAACAATGAGCAGTTCTTC. Translation: CATSDPGTRPNNEQFF.

This clone has a single count. The chain carries TRBV19 and TRBJ1-2, with unresolved D. V was shortened by 3 bases and J by 6 bases, with 11 bases between the two germline ends. The CDR3 is 13 amino acids. Germline CDR1 reads LNHDA; CDR2 reads SQIVND (reference sequence). In DNA, the CDR3 is TGTGCCAGTAGTATTCGGAGGGATGATGGCTACACCTTC. Its protein product is CASSIRRDDGYTF.